Listed below are T cell receptor beta chains from one sample, sequenced in a study of blood T cell repertoires in COVID-19. Sequencing was performed with immunoSEQ multiplex PCR; in TCRdb, only in-frame clones are kept and a portion is missing. Among over 70,000 clones listed, about three quarters were seen once. The sequenced sample consisted of peripheral blood. These receptors were taken from a human donor in a cohort sampled during active COVID-19. CDR3s include the opening cysteine and the closing phenylalanine or tryptophan. The D gene is left open where the match is weak. Rows may omit the clone size; those that give it use once, few, many or a size class.

V	D	J	size	CDR3	DNA
TRBV6-2/TRBV6-3	NA	TRBJ2-7	NA	CASSYFGAGEQYF	TGTGCCAGCAGTTACTTCGGTGCGGGGGAGCAGTACTTC
TRBV29-1	TRBD2	TRBJ2-1	once	CSGLAQSSYNEQFF	TGCAGCGGACTAGCGCAAAGCTCCTACAATGAGCAGTTCTTC
TRBV7-2	TRBD1	TRBJ1-4	few	CASSTQNRGANEKLFF	TGTGCCAGCAGCACACAAAACAGGGGAGCCAATGAAAAACTGTTTTTT
TRBV27	TRBD2	TRBJ2-7	NA	CASSLLSLAGYEQYF	TGTGCCAGCAGTTTATTGTCTCTAGCGGGCTACGAGCAGTACTTC
TRBV27	TRBD1	TRBJ2-3	once	CASSRTGTGSTDTQYF	TGTGCCAGCAGCCGGACCGGGACAGGGAGCACAGATACGCAGTATTTT
TRBV28	NA	TRBJ1-5	many	CASSLIAGSNQPQHF	TGTGCCAGCAGTTTAATAGCGGGGAGCAATCAGCCCCAGCATTTT
TRBV3-1/TRBV3-2	TRBD2	TRBJ2-5	NA	CASSQGTSGSGQRETQYF	TGTGCCAGCAGCCAAGGAACTAGCGGGAGTGGACAACGGGAGACCCAGTACTTC
TRBV6-5	NA	TRBJ1-6	NA	CASRFKTESDSPLHF	TGTGCCAGCAGATTTAAGACAGAATCGGATTCACCCCTCCACTTT
TRBV5-5	NA	TRBJ2-1	NA	CASSSAWGASYNEQFF	TGTGCCAGCAGCTCCGCGTGGGGCGCCTCCTACAATGAGCAGTTCTTC
TRBV27	NA	TRBJ2-1	NA	CASRGLRSSYNEQFF	TGTGCCAGCAGGGGACTTCGGAGCTCCTACAATGAGCAGTTCTTC
TRBV9	TRBD1	TRBJ2-7	NA	CASSDGQGGPYEQYF	TGTGCCAGCAGCGACGGACAGGGTGGGCCCTACGAGCAGTACTTC
TRBV28	NA	TRBJ2-7	NA	CASRGSVALYEQYF	TGTGCCAGCAGAGGAAGTGTAGCGTTATACGAGCAGTACTTC
TRBV18	TRBD1	TRBJ2-3	once	CASSALPGQITDTQYF	TGTGCCAGCTCAGCGCTGCCGGGACAGATCACAGATACGCAGTATTTT
TRBV21-1	NA	TRBJ2-3	NA	CASSKDGRGRLGCPDTQYF	TGTGCCAGCAGCAAAGATGGAAGAGGAAGACTAGGTTGCCCAGATACGCAGTATTTT
TRBV30	TRBD2	TRBJ2-5	many	CAWSVLLAGTQGTQYF	TGTGCCTGGAGTGTACTACTAGCGGGGACTCAAGGGACCCAGTACTTC
TRBV28	TRBD2	TRBJ2-7	NA	CASSAPTSGSLYEQYF	TGTGCCAGCAGCGCGCCAACTAGCGGGTCCCTCTACGAGCAGTACTTC
TRBV7-8	NA	TRBJ1-1	NA	CASSSIPGHQNTEAFF	TGTGCCAGCAGCAGTATTCCGGGACACCAGAACACTGAAGCTTTCTTT
TRBV7-3	NA	TRBJ2-5	NA	CASSLEGGGAETQYF	TGTGCCAGCAGCCTTGAGGGCGGGGGCGCGGAGACCCAGTACTTC
TRBV3-1/TRBV3-2	TRBD1	TRBJ1-6	few	CASSQVGFGQGAGNSPLHF	TGTGCCAGCAGCCAAGTGGGTTTCGGACAGGGGGCTGGTAATTCACCCCTCCACTTT
TRBV19	TRBD2	TRBJ2-2	NA	CASSLWTSGKTGELFF	TGTGCCAGTAGCCTCTGGACTAGCGGGAAAACCGGGGAGCTGTTTTTT
TRBV28	TRBD2	TRBJ2-1	NA	CASSLWGEPGGSSYNEQFF	TGTGCCAGCAGTTTATGGGGGGAACCTGGCGGGAGCTCCTACAATGAGCAGTTCTTC
TRBV10-3	TRBD1	TRBJ1-2	NA	CAIRGTVTNYGYTF	TGTGCCATCAGAGGGACAGTTACTAACTATGGCTACACCTTC